The 10 T cell receptor beta chains presented below share a single source sample, sequenced in a study of graft-versus-host responses after intestinal transplantation. Their antigens are not known. The data were produced by immunoSEQ multiplex PCR, yet TCRdb's version contains in-frame clones alone and is incomplete. The table lists 80,000 to 100,000 clones, roughly 90% of them singletons. Sequenced material: unstimulated CD4+ T cells sorted from spleen or lymph node cells, taken before intestinal transplant. Receptor source: a human donor who received an intestinal transplant.

V is TRBV10-1 and J is TRBJ2-1, with 12 bases identical to TRBD2. The CDR3 contains 17 residues. Trimming took 6 bases from V and 5 from J; bases not matched to a gene: 11. In germline, CDR1 is WNHNN, CDR2 SYGVQD (reference sequence). CDR3 residues: CASSQTSGRGKNNEQFF. In nucleotides, the CDR3 is TGCGCCAGCAGCCAGACTAGCGGGAGAGGAAAAAACAATGAGCAGTTCTTC.

The sample holds one count of this clone. V usage is TRBV7-9 and J usage is TRBJ1-4, with D possibly being TRBD1 (5 bases). This CDR3 is built from 16 residues. Germline V gene sequence: CDR1 SEHNR, CDR2 FQNEAQ (reference sequence). Trimming removed 5 bases from V and 0 bases from J, with 13 bases in between. The CDR3 loop is CASSPRGTATNEKLFF. The CDR3 DNA reads as TGTGCCAGCAGCCCCCGTGGGACTGCAACTAATGAAAAACTGTTTTTT. The full variable domain, in which reference TRBV7-9 and TRBJ1-4 provide the parts outside the CDR3, is DTGVSQNPRHKITKRGQNVTFRCDPISEHNRLYWYRQTLGQGPEFLTYFQNEAQLEKSRLLSDRFSAERPKGSFSTLEIQRTEQGDSAMYLCASSPRGTATNEKLFFGSGTQLSVL.

This chain connects TRBV7-9 to TRBJ1-2; D is undetermined. Germline assignment: CDR1 SEHNR and CDR2 FQNEAQ (reference sequence). The CDR3 spans 17 residues. V shed 3 bases and J shed 8 bases, with 25 bases lying between them. CDR3 bases: TGTGCCAGCAGCTTTTTAGTTGTGGCGGGAAGCGTTCGGGGCTACACCTTC. Translating gives CASSFLVVAGSVRGYTF.

The chain couples TRBV5-4 to TRBJ2-1; the match to TRBD2 covers 7 bases. CDR3 length: 16 amino acids. Trimming took 0 bases from V and 5 from J; bases not matched to a gene: 8. The germline gives CDR1 SGHNT, CDR2 YYREEE (reference sequence). The CDR3 DNA reads as TGTGCCAGCAGCTTGGGGACTAGTAACGATGACAATGAGCAGTTCTTC. Translating it yields CASSLGTSNDDNEQFF.

This chain joins TRBV6-1 and TRBJ1-1; D remains unclear. Trimming stripped 0 bases from V and 4 bases from J, with 12 bases between. This CDR3 is 15 amino acids long. CDR1 is MNHNS and CDR2 is SASEGT in the germline V gene. In DNA form, the CDR3 reads TGTGCCAGCAGTGAAGCACTCCGACCGGGCACTGAAGCTTTCTTT. Amino acid sequence: CASSEALRPGTEAFF.

The CDR3 DNA is TGCGCCAGCAGCTTGGAGGGTCGGGGGGCGAGAAACATTCAGTACTTC. Translated: CASSLEGRGARNIQYF. The genes are TRBV5-1 and TRBJ2-4; D possibly corresponds to TRBD2 (7 bases). Trimming took off 0 bases at V and 6 bases at J, with 16 bases between the two ends. Germline CDR1 SGHRS, CDR2 YFSETQ. This CDR3 has 16 amino acids.

This chain links TRBV7-9 with TRBJ2-3, with 11 bases that match TRBD1. V lost 5 bases, J lost 8 bases, and 9 bases stayed unmatched. Germline assignment: CDR1 SEHNR and CDR2 FQNEAQ (reference sequence). The CDR3 has 15 residues. CDR3 sequence (DNA): TGTGCCAGCAGCAACGGACAGGGGGCGTTAGGTACGCAGTATTTT. It yields the protein CASSNGQGALGTQYF.

In this sample, this clone turned up once. The genes are TRBV4-2 and TRBJ2-7, with TRBD1 matching 7 bases. Unmatched junction bases numbered 8, after V lost 4 bases and J lost 2 bases. CDR1 and CDR2 (germline): LGHNA, YNFKEQ. CDR3 length: 15 amino acids. The CDR3 DNA follows: TGTGCCAGCAGCCGAACTTCCGGGACAGCCTACGAGCAGTACTTC. Protein product: CASSRTSGTAYEQYF.

The chain carries TRBV30 and TRBJ2-3, with TRBD1 as a possible D gene (7 bases). This CDR3 has 15 amino acids. The germline V gene has CDR1 GTSNPN and CDR2 SVGIG (reference sequence). The V end lost 4 bases, the J end lost 5 bases, and 19 bases lay between the germline ends. CDR3 amino acids: CAWMEGAFGRDTQYF. CDR3 nucleotide sequence: TGTGCCTGGATGGAGGGGGCCTTCGGGAGAGATACGCAGTATTTT.

The gene calls are TRBV9 and TRBJ2-5; 10 bases map to TRBD2. The V and J ends lost 0 bases and 5 bases, in that order; junction bases with no gene match: 4. The germline gives CDR1 SGDLS, CDR2 YYNGEE. This CDR3 has 15 residues. The CDR3 loop reads CASSVGLAGVETQYF. In DNA, the CDR3 is TGTGCCAGCAGCGTAGGCCTAGCGGGAGTGGAGACCCAGTACTTC.